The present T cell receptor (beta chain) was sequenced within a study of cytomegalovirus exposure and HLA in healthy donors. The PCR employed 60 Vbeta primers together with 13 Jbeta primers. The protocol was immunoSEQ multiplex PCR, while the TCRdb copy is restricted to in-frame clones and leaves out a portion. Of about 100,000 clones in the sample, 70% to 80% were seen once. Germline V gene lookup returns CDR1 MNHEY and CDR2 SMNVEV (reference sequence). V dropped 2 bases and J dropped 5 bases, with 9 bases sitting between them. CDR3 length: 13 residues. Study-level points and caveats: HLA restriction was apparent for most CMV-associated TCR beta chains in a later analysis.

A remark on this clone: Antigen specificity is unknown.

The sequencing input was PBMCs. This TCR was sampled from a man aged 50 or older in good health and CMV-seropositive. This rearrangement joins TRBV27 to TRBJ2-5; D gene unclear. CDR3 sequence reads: CASSLGSWETQYF. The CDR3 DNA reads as TGTGCCAGCAGTTTAGGTAGCTGGGAGACCCAGTACTTC.